This T cell receptor (beta chain) was identified during a study of T cell clusters in autoimmune cytopenias. Overall study results and limits: TRB repertoire shifts in secondary cytopenia and chronic lymphocytic leukemia mostly reflected lymphoma, not autoimmunity. Healthy donors had 2.5 to 3.5-fold more exclusive TRB clusters than active autoimmune hepatitis patients. No experiment has yet validated the function of the T cell clusters defined in silico. The cluster-lack signature was not seen for secondary cytopenia versus chronic lymphocytic leukemia.

According to its frequency, this clonotype is medium-sized. Its cognate antigen is unknown. The CDR3 is made up of 16 amino acids. CDR1 and CDR2 from the germline V gene are LNHDA and SQIVND (reference sequence). One tube held mixed TRB-A and TRB-B primer pools for touch-down PCR. TCRdb reworked the multiplex PCR reads into one entry per CDR3 protein, no DNA. This sample's clone table lists roughly 3,000 distinct CDR3 sequences. Each sample's input was approximately 0.25 ug genomic DNA, roughly 38,000 genome equivalents. The receptor was isolated from a human donor with an autoimmune cytopenia or autoimmune hepatitis (not recorded which). The rearrangement joins TRBV19 to TRBJ2-1; TCRdb lists TRBD1, though no DNA is available to test this call. The sample consisted of peripheral blood. This CDR3 reads CASSIGVSGGFDEQFF. Full variable domain (missing parts from reference TRBV19 and TRBJ2-1): DGGITQSPKYLFRKEGQNVTLSCEQNLNHDAMYWYRQDPGQGLRLIYYSQIVNDFQKGDIAEGYSVSREKKESFPLTVTSAQKNPTAFYLCASSIGVSGGFDEQFFGPGTRLTVL.